This T cell receptor (beta chain) was documented in a study of early T cells in non-severe SARS-CoV-2 infection. TCRdb re-analysed the 5' RACE reads in MiXCR, keeping a single row per CDR3 protein. In the table there are some 39,000 distinct CDR3 sequences, about 4% of which are singletons. Germline CDR1 reads MGHDK; CDR2 reads SYGVNS. The CDR3 has 13 amino acids. Trimming removed 3 bases at V and 3 bases at J, with 8 bases between. What was sequenced was whole blood. This rearrangement joins TRBV25-1 to TRBJ1-1, with unresolved D. This TCR came from an adult who was a healthcare worker with PCR-confirmed SARS-CoV-2 infection or an uninfected control (not recorded which). The CDR3: CASSDLLYTEAFF. The CDR3, as DNA: TGTGCCAGCAGTGATCTCCTGTACACTGAAGCTTTCTTT.